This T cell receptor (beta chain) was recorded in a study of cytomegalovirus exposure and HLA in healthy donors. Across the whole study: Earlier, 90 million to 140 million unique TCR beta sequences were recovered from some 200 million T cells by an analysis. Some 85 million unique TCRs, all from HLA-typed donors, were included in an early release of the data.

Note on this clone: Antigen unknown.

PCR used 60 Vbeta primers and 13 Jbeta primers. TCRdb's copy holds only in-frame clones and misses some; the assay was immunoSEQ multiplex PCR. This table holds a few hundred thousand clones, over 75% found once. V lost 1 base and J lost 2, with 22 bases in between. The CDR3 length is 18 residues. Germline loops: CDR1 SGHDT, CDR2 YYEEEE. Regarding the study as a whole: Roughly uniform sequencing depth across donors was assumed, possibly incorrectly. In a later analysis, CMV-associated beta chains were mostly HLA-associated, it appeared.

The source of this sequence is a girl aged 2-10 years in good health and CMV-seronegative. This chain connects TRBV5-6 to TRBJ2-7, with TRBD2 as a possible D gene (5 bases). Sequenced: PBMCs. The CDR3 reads CASSLHGSRAAIPYEQYF. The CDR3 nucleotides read TGTGCCAGCAGCTTGCATGGGAGTAGGGCCGCTATTCCCTACGAGCAGTACTTC.